One sample yielded the 21 T cell receptor beta chains listed below, sequenced in a study of blood T cell repertoires in COVID-19. TCRdb's copy holds only in-frame clones and misses some; the assay was immunoSEQ multiplex PCR. Here the sample spans a few hundred thousand clones, more than 80% being singletons. The sequenced sample consisted of PBMCs or T cells enriched from blood (not recorded which). The receptors derive from a man aged 18 to 35 who had recovered from COVID-19.

The V call is TRBV10-1, the J call TRBJ2-7; D remains ambiguous. This CDR3 spans 13 amino acids. The germline V and J ends were trimmed by 4 bases and 0 bases, with 7 bases remaining between them. Looked up from germline, CDR1 is WNHNN and CDR2 is SYGVQD (reference sequence). In nucleotides, the CDR3 is TGCGCCAGCAGTGGGCCGCCCTCCTACGAGCAGTACTTC. Translating it yields CASSGPPSYEQYF.

The J gene is TRBJ1-1, the V gene TRBV10-3; 7 bases fit TRBD1. V shed 7 bases and J 1 base; nucleotides not matched to a gene: 3. This CDR3 comprises 13 residues. Germline-derived CDR1 and CDR2 are ENHRY and SYGVKD. CDR3 nucleotide sequence: TGTGCCATCAAAGGACAGGAGAACACTGAAGCTTTCTTT. This gives the protein CAIKGQENTEAFF.

The V gene is TRBV21-1, the J gene TRBJ2-6; the table assigns TRBD2, which was not confirmed against the DNA. TRBV21-1 represents a pseudogene. The CDR3 length is 20 residues. In DNA form, the CDR3 reads TGTGCCAGCAGCAAGGCGAGGACTACCCCAAGGTTCTCTGGGGCCAACGTCCTGACTTTC. This gives the protein CASSKARTTPRFSGANVLTF.

V usage is TRBV2 and J usage is TRBJ1-3; 10 nucleotides line up with TRBD1. The CDR3 length is 20 residues. Trimming at V came to 4 bases and at J to 3 bases, leaving 18 bases not matched to a gene. The germline CDR1 and CDR2 sequences are SNHLY and FYNNEI. CDR3 in DNA: TGTGCCAGCAGTGTAAGGAGCGGGACAGGGGACCTCCATAATGGAAACACCATATATTTT. Protein sequence: CASSVRSGTGDLHNGNTIYF.

The count of this clone is one. The gene calls are TRBV28 and TRBJ2-7; no clear D gene. The CDR3 runs to 14 residues. The ends were cut back, 7 bases at V and 1 base at J, with 14 bases in the middle. CDR1 is MDHEN and CDR2 is SYDVKM in the germline V gene. CDR3 residues: CASIRADKSYEQYF. The CDR3, as DNA: TGTGCCAGCATTCGAGCCGATAAATCCTACGAGCAGTACTTC.

This clone was recorded only once. The DNA of the CDR3 is TGCGCCAGCAGCTTGCATACAGCCCTGAACACTGAAGCTTTCTTT. This sequence encodes CASSLHTALNTEAFF. This chain uses TRBV5-1 with TRBJ1-1; no firm D call. Deletions cut 1 base from V and 0 bases from J, with 10 bases between. Germline V CDR1 and CDR2: SGHRS, YFSETQ. This CDR3 region has 15 residues. The full variable domain, its missing parts supplied by reference TRBV5-1 and TRBJ1-1, is KAGVTQTPRYLIKTRGQQVTLSCSPISGHRSVSWYQQTPGQGLQFLFEYFSETQRNKGNFPGRFSGRQFSNSRSEMNVSTLELGDSALYLCASSLHTALNTEAFFGQGTRLTVV.

The rearrangement links TRBV7-9 to TRBJ2-7; TRBD1 aligns across 7 bases. V was pared by 8 bases and J by 0 bases, with 13 bases of the junction left unmatched. The germline V gene encodes CDR1 SEHNR and CDR2 FQNEAQ (reference sequence). This CDR3 comprises 16 residues. CDR3 DNA: TGTGCCAGCGGAAAGATGGACAGGTCTAGCTCCTACGAGCAGTACTTC. Its protein is CASGKMDRSSSYEQYF.

The V and J genes are TRBV5-4 and TRBJ2-2; TRBD2 might be the D (6 bases). There are 16 residues in the CDR3. Trimming took 1 base from V and 4 from J, leaving 14 bases between them. Germline V CDR1 and CDR2: SGHNT, YYREEE (reference sequence). The CDR3 protein is CASSLRGSRSTGELFF. CDR3 nucleotide sequence: TGTGCCAGCAGCTTGCGGGGGTCTAGGTCCACCGGGGAGCTGTTTTTT. The entire variable domain, with the rest obtained from reference TRBV5-4 and TRBJ2-2, is as follows: ETGVTQSPTHLIKTRGQQVTLRCSSQSGHNTVSWYQQALGQGPQFIFQYYREEENGRGNFPPRFSGLQFPNYSSELNVNALELDDSALYLCASSLRGSRSTGELFFGEGSRLTVL.

The chain employs TRBV10-1 and TRBJ2-3, with 10 bases identical to TRBD1. Germline lookup yields CDR1 WNHNN and CDR2 SYGVQD (reference sequence). V trimming: 3 bases; J trimming: 11 bases; junction bases outside the gene matches: 5. This CDR3 is built from 13 residues. CDR3: CASSDVRDRGQYF. DNA of the CDR3: TGCGCCAGCAGTGACGTCCGGGACAGGGGGCAGTATTTT.

V usage is TRBV29-1 and J usage is TRBJ1-1; no clear D gene. This CDR3 comprises 14 residues. With 4 bases removed from V and 2 bases from J, the gap between germline ends came to 14 bases. Germline V gene sequence: CDR1 SQVTM, CDR2 ANQGSEA. CDR3 loop: CSVVGYGGNTEAFF. DNA for the CDR3: TGCAGCGTTGTCGGTTACGGCGGCAACACTGAAGCTTTCTTT.

This clone was picked up many times. Additional DNA sequences in this sample encode the identical CDR3. CDR3: CASSPTSGSTDTQYF. In DNA, the CDR3 is TGTGCCAGCAGCCCTACTAGCGGGAGCACAGATACGCAGTATTTT. The chain is built from TRBV6-4 and TRBJ2-3, with 9 bases identical to TRBD2. Losses at the gene ends were 6 bases for V and 0 bases for J; bases not matched to a gene: 4. The CDR3 extends over 15 amino acids. The V gene's germline CDR1 is MRHNA and CDR2 SNTAGT.

The chain carries TRBV7-9 and TRBJ2-2; unclear D gene. The V gene's germline CDR1 is SEHNR and CDR2 FQNEAQ (reference sequence). The V end lost 2 bases, the J end lost 8 bases, and 6 bases lay between the germline ends. This CDR3 comprises 12 residues. CDR3 in amino acids: CASSLSGGELFF. DNA for the CDR3: TGTGCCAGCAGCTTATCGGGTGGGGAGCTGTTTTTT.

The rearrangement joins TRBV25-1 to TRBJ2-1; tentative D call: TRBD1 (5 bases). Trimming stripped 5 bases from V and 1 base from J, with 15 bases between. Per the germline V gene, CDR1 is MGHDK and CDR2 is SYGVNS. CDR3 length: 16 amino acids. Here the CDR3 reads CASSTPTGSSYNEQFF. Here the CDR3 DNA reads TGTGCCAGCAGTACACCAACAGGTTCTTCCTACAATGAGCAGTTCTTC.

The V call is TRBV7-6, the J call TRBJ1-1; the match to TRBD1 covers 7 bases. This CDR3 has 14 amino acids. Germline-derived CDR1 and CDR2 are SGHVS and FNYEAQ. The trim removed 3 bases at V and 5 bases at J, leaving 6 bases unmatched. Here the CDR3 DNA reads TGTGCCAGCAGCTTTCGACAGGGAAGGACTGAAGCTTTCTTT. Its translation is CASSFRQGRTEAFF.

The rearrangement links TRBV9 to TRBJ1-6, with 8 nucleotides matching TRBD1. The CDR3 is made up of 15 amino acids. V dropped 2 bases and J dropped 5; count of bases not matched to a gene: 3. The V gene's germline CDR1 is SGDLS and CDR2 YYNGEE. Here the CDR3 DNA reads TGTGCCAGCAGCGTCTCAGGGGGCAATAATTCACCCCTCCACTTT. Its translation is CASSVSGGNNSPLHF.

The chain joins TRBV3-1 (or the pseudogene TRBV3-2) to TRBJ1-2; 9 nucleotides line up with TRBD1. V dropped 4 bases and J dropped 8; count of bases not matched to a gene: 5. The V gene's germline CDR1 is LGHDT and CDR2 YNNKEL (reference sequence). This CDR3 contains 13 residues. The DNA of the CDR3 is TGTGCCAGCAGCCCCAGACAGGGGGGCGGCTACACCTTC. Its protein product is CASSPRQGGGYTF.

The chain employs TRBV27 and TRBJ1-2, with D possibly matching TRBD1 (5 bases). The germline CDR1 and CDR2 sequences are MNHEY and SMNVEV (reference sequence). The CDR3 runs 15 residues. The germline V and J ends were trimmed by 5 bases and 0 bases, with 13 bases remaining between them. CDR3 loop: CASSDSENPNYGYTF. CDR3 bases: TGTGCCAGCAGTGACAGCGAGAATCCTAACTATGGCTACACCTTC.

This chain uses TRBV10-3 with TRBJ2-3; 11 bases map to TRBD2. CDR1 is ENHRY, CDR2 SYGVKD, per germline. With V trimmed by 5 bases and J by 4 bases, 5 bases remained unmatched. This CDR3 has 15 amino acids. The CDR3 region is CAISIAGGHADTQYF. The CDR3 coding sequence is TGTGCCATCAGTATAGCGGGGGGGCACGCAGATACGCAGTATTTT.

The genes are TRBV10-3 and TRBJ1-6, with a tentative D call TRBD1 (5 bases). Trimming stripped 3 bases from V and 3 bases from J, with 15 bases between. There are 17 residues in the CDR3. From germline, CDR1 is ENHRY and CDR2 SYGVKD. The DNA for the CDR3 is TGTGCCATCAGTGAATCTCCGACAGAAAACTATAATTCACCCCTCCACTTT. This codes for CAISESPTENYNSPLHF.

The CDR3: CASSPYNEQFF. The CDR3 bases are TGTGCCAGCAGTCCTTATAATGAGCAGTTCTTC. The chain uses TRBV28 and TRBJ2-1; no clear D gene. The CDR3 is 11 amino acids. Germline V gives CDR1 MDHEN, CDR2 SYDVKM. The V gene lost 5 bases and the J gene lost 7 bases, with 6 bases spanning the gap. Together with reference TRBV28 and TRBJ2-1, the CDR3 gives the full variable domain: DVKVTQSSRYLVKRTGEKVFLECVQDMDHENMFWYRQDPGLGLRLIYFSYDVKMKEKGDIPEGYSVSREKKERFSLILESASTNQTSMYLCASSPYNEQFFGPGTRLTVL.

This chain joins TRBV12-5 and TRBJ2-1; TRBD1 matches 9 bases. This CDR3 has 15 residues. Germline-derived CDR1 and CDR2 are LGHNT and FRNRAP. V was pared by 3 bases and J by 8 bases, with 8 bases of the junction left unmatched. CDR3 nucleotides: TGTGCTAGTGGTTTAGGGGACAGGGCGTTGGATGAGCAGTTCTTC. Protein: CASGLGDRALDEQFF.